One sample yielded the 2 T cell receptor beta chains listed below, sequenced in a study of shared T cell receptors in the human thymus. The protocol was immunoSEQ multiplex PCR, while the TCRdb copy is restricted to in-frame clones and leaves out a portion. The sample has 640,000 or so clones; roughly 86% are singletons. These same data were also listed under a study on human thymus T cells.

Sequences were obtained from thymocytes. These receptors were taken from a boy younger than two with a congenital heart defect.

This chain links TRBV19 with TRBJ1-3, with TRBD1 identical over 7 bases. Germline V gives CDR1 LNHDA, CDR2 SQIVND (reference sequence). The V gene end was trimmed by 7 bases and the J gene end by 0 bases; junction bases not matched to a gene: 12. The CDR3 runs 17 residues. In nucleotides, the CDR3 is TGTGCCAGTAAAACGGACAGGCAGACCCCCTCTGGAAACACCATATATTTT. It is translated as CASKTDRQTPSGNTIYF.

The DNA for the CDR3 is TGTGCCAGCAGCTTAGGGGCTAGCGGGAGGAACACAGATACGCAGTATTTT. Translating gives CASSLGASGRNTDTQYF. This chain connects TRBV7-2 to TRBJ2-3; 11 bases are shared with TRBD2. Germline CDR1 SGHTA, CDR2 FQGNSA. J lost 2 bases, V lost 1 base, and 5 bases had no gene match. The CDR3 has 17 amino acids.